The present entry profiles one T cell receptor (beta chain) with its context. The data were taken from a study of blood T cell repertoires in COVID-19. Study summary: Samples came from the United States, Italy and Spain, spanning acute and convalescent COVID-19.

V dropped 1 base and J dropped 5 bases, with 9 bases sitting between them. The CDR3 loop spans 13 amino acids. The V gene's germline CDR1 is LGHDT and CDR2 YNNKEL (reference sequence). TCRdb's copy holds only in-frame clones and misses some; the assay was immunoSEQ multiplex PCR. Among under 95,000 clones listed, over 75% were seen once. Recruited during active infection, patients (from Seattle) were subsequently followed longitudinally. J is TRBJ2-7 and V is TRBV3-1 (or the pseudogene TRBV3-2), with D perhaps matching TRBD2 (5 bases). This clonotype was obtained from a man aged 45 to 65 with COVID-19, enrolled during active disease. The sample comprised peripheral blood. CDR3 sequence (DNA): TGTGCCAGCAGCCAAGGGGAGAGCAACGAGCAGTACTTC. Translating gives CASSQGESNEQYF.